The present T cell receptor beta chain was sequenced within a study of T cell responses to AZD1222 COVID-19 vaccine. Study findings and constraints: Spike regions recognized by vaccine-associated CD4 TCRs spanned the protein, led by 160-218 and 743-854. Clonal diversity may have been underestimated in mostly white British donors. Nearly half of spike-specific TCRs reportedly go after variant regions that carry no mutations.

This clone was seen a single time. Its antigen is unidentified. Sequencing used immunoSEQ multiplex PCR; TCRdb keeps in-frame clones, though not all of them. The data contain fewer than 200,000 clones, 90% to 95% of them seen just once; the ten biggest clones take up approximately 2%. V lost 5 bases and J lost 4, with 11 bases in between. The CDR3 extends over 13 amino acids. Germline CDR1 reads SNHLY; CDR2 reads FYNNEI. The starting material was peripheral blood, obtained on day 0 of AZD1222 vaccination. The gene calls are TRBV2 and TRBJ1-2; D might be TRBD1 (5 bases). The sequence came from an adult in good health. The CDR3 DNA is TGTGCCAGCAGTCGAGACAGCTCCTATGGCTACACCTTC. Its translation is CASSRDSSYGYTF.